These 24 T cell receptor beta chains originate from one sample sequenced in a study of blood T cells in healthy people across ages. Then a second PCR, running about 7 to 11 cycles, was carried out with a sample-barcoded 5' primer and a J-beta primer mix. TCRdb reprocessed the 5' RACE reads via MiXCR and lists one record per CDR3 protein. The repertoire holds roughly 1 million distinct CDR3 sequences, with about 25% as singletons. The sample was also reused in another study, on T cells of mothers and their children.

Input material: blood. The receptors originated from a girl aged 2-10 years in good health.

This chain links TRBV9 with TRBJ2-5; D gene uncertain. The CDR3 runs to 15 residues. Germline lookup yields CDR1 SGDLS and CDR2 YYNGEE. The ends were cut back, 5 bases at V and 2 bases at J, with 16 bases in the middle. CDR3 sequence reads: CASSPSLAAQETQYF. The CDR3 DNA follows: TGTGCCAGCAGTCCCTCGTTGGCCGCACAAGAGACCCAGTACTTC.

This clonotype was found a few times. The J gene is TRBJ1-4, the V gene TRBV2; 10 bases map to TRBD1. The V gene end was trimmed by 6 bases and the J gene end by 12 bases; junction bases not matched to a gene: 10. Per germline, CDR1 SNHLY and CDR2 FYNNEI. This CDR3 spans 14 amino acids. CDR3 loop: CASRQGQGRSELFF. CDR3 coding DNA: TGTGCCAGCAGACAGGGACAGGGGCGATCCGAACTGTTTTTT.

This clonotype was seen a few times. One junction end does not reproduce the germline sequence, and a read error may be involved. This chain connects TRBV29-1 to TRBJ2-7; D not certain. CDR3 length: 12 residues. The germline CDR1 and CDR2 sequences are SQVTM and ANQGSEA. CDR3 sequence (DNA): TGCAGCGCTGAAACGTTTTCCTACGAGCAGTACTTC. It encodes CSAETFSYEQYF.

The chain has TRBV27 and TRBJ2-5, with 7 nucleotides matching TRBD2. Trimming removed 2 bases from V and 2 bases from J; junction bases left unmatched: 5. Germline CDR1 MNHEY, CDR2 SMNVEV (reference sequence). The CDR3 extends over 15 amino acids. Here the CDR3 DNA reads TGTGCCAGCAGTTTAAATAGCGGGTTTCAAGAGACCCAGTACTTC. Translating gives CASSLNSGFQETQYF.

This clonotype was observed a handful of times. J is TRBJ1-5 and V is TRBV2; possible D gene TRBD1, 5 bases. CDR1 and CDR2 from the germline V gene are SNHLY and FYNNEI. V lost 10 bases and J 4 bases, leaving 14 bases between the germline ends. This CDR3 spans 13 amino acids. DNA of the CDR3: TGTGCCACTCGCGACGGGGGTAATCAGCCCCAGCATTTT. It is translated as CATRDGGNQPQHF. The whole variable domain, filled in from reference TRBV2 and TRBJ1-5, reads EPEVTQTPSHQVTQMGQEVILRCVPISNHLYFYWYRQILGQKVEFLVSFYNNEISEKSEIFDDQFSVERPDGSNFTLKIRSTKLEDSAMYFCATRDGGNQPQHFGDGTRLSIL.

This clonotype was picked up many times. This chain uses TRBV7-9 with TRBJ2-3; tentatively, D is TRBD1 (6 bases). This CDR3 comprises 13 residues. The V gene lost 5 bases and the J gene lost 4 bases, with 10 bases spanning the gap. The germline V gene encodes CDR1 SEHNR and CDR2 FQNEAQ (reference sequence). The CDR3 DNA follows: TGTGCCAGCAGCCTAGGGGGAGCAGATACGCAGTATTTT. Encoded protein: CASSLGGADTQYF.

This sequence joins TRBV7-2 and TRBJ2-5; TRBD2 might be the D (7 bases). CDR3 size: 14 residues. V was trimmed by 5 bases and J by 5 bases, leaving 15 bases between them. The germline V gene has CDR1 SGHTA and CDR2 FQGNSA. The CDR3 is CASSPRGGSETQYF. CDR3 nucleotide sequence: TGTGCCAGCAGCCCCAGGGGCGGGAGCGAGACCCAGTACTTC.

The chain carries TRBV20-1 and TRBJ2-1; no definite D call. CDR3 length: 15 residues. V lost 5 bases and J 2 bases, leaving 16 bases between the germline ends. CDR1 is DFQATT and CDR2 is SNEGSKA in the germline V gene (reference sequence). CDR3 residues: CSAPRALRPYNEQFF. The CDR3 nucleotides read TGCAGTGCTCCCCGGGCCCTTCGTCCCTACAATGAGCAGTTCTTC.

The chain carries TRBV25-1 and TRBJ2-5; TRBD2 matches 7 bases. Near its end, the DNA agrees better with TRBJ2-1, so the J call may be wrong. Germline loops: CDR1 MGHDK, CDR2 SYGVNS. CDR3 length: 14 residues. CDR3 nucleotide sequence: TGTGCCAGCAGTGAATTAGGCGGGGGCAATGAGCAGTTCTTC. Translation: CASSELGGGNEQFF.

This clonotype was observed many times. This chain joins TRBV6-5 and TRBJ2-5, with D possibly matching TRBD2 (6 bases). The J call may be mistaken, given a closer DNA end match to TRBJ2-1. Germline V gives CDR1 MNHEY, CDR2 SVGAGI. This CDR3 has 12 amino acids. Here the CDR3 DNA reads TGTGCCAGCAGTTACTCGGGGGGTGAGCAGTTCTTC. Residues: CASSYSGGEQFF.

This clonotype was counted a few times. V and J are TRBV4-2 and TRBJ2-1; 7 bases fit TRBD2. This CDR3 contains 17 residues. CDR1 is LGHNA, CDR2 YNFKEQ, per germline. Trimming cost V 1 base and J 9 bases; bases outside gene matches: 15. CDR3 sequence: CASSQGRGLGASGEQFF. The CDR3 DNA sequence: TGTGCCAGCAGCCAAGGGCGAGGACTAGGGGCTTCCGGTGAGCAGTTCTTC.

This clonotype was observed a handful of times. The V gene is TRBV20-1, the J gene TRBJ1-1, with a weak D call TRBD1 (5 bases). The CDR3 totals 13 residues. The germline CDR1 and CDR2 sequences are DFQATT and SNEGSKA (reference sequence). The CDR3 DNA is TGCAGGGTAGGTTCGGAAGGGGCAGCTGAAGCTTTCTTT. Protein product: CRVGSEGAAEAFF.

This clonotype has only a few counts. V gene TRBV5-1 combines with J gene TRBJ2-7, with TRBD2 as a possible D gene (6 bases). The CDR3 totals 16 residues. Trimming took off 0 bases at V and 2 bases at J, with 15 bases between the two ends. Germline V lookup: CDR1 SGHRS, CDR2 YFSETQ. This chain's CDR3 is CASSLDPGTRTYEQYF. CDR3 DNA: TGCGCCAGCAGCTTGGACCCCGGGACTCGCACCTACGAGCAGTACTTC.

This clonotype was observed a handful of times. The chain combines TRBV25-1 with TRBJ2-5; 9 bases align to TRBD1. The length of the CDR3 is 14 residues. Germline V CDR1 and CDR2: MGHDK, SYGVNS. With V trimmed by 7 bases and J by 4 bases, 7 bases remained unmatched. DNA of the CDR3: TGTGCCAGCAAATTAACAGGGGGCGGAGAGACCCAGTACTTC. Translated: CASKLTGGGETQYF.

This clonotype turned up a few times. The chain links TRBV5-1 to TRBJ2-1, with TRBD2 matching 7 bases. The CDR3 spans 16 residues. With 4 bases clipped from V and 0 bases from J, the junction kept 7 bases outside the gene matches. The germline V gene has CDR1 SGHRS and CDR2 YFSETQ. CDR3 in amino acids: CASSRLADSSYNEQFF. The CDR3 DNA reads TGCGCCAGCAGCCGTCTAGCGGACTCCTCCTACAATGAGCAGTTCTTC.

The V and J genes are TRBV20-1 and TRBJ2-3; 7 positions match TRBD2. V shed 4 bases and J 0 bases; nucleotides not matched to a gene: 10. Germline CDR1 and CDR2: DFQATT and SNEGSKA (reference sequence). This CDR3 has 16 residues. The CDR3 nucleotides read TGCAGTGCTAACCCCTGGCGGGAGACCAGCACAGATACGCAGTATTTT. Amino acid sequence: CSANPWRETSTDTQYF.

This clonotype turned up a few times. The rearrangement joins TRBV6-5 to TRBJ1-4, with 7 bases fitting TRBD1. Germline CDR1 is MNHEY and CDR2 is SVGAGI. The V segment lost 4 bases and the J segment 8 bases; nucleotides outside the gene matches: 10. This CDR3 has 15 residues. The CDR3 protein is CASSSTGAISEKLFF. The CDR3 region has the DNA TGTGCCAGCAGTTCTACAGGGGCGATAAGCGAAAAACTGTTTTTT.

The chain joins TRBV7-9 to TRBJ1-4; D ambiguous. The CDR3 runs 18 residues. Per the germline V gene, CDR1 is SEHNR and CDR2 is FQNEAQ (reference sequence). The germline V and J ends were trimmed by 0 bases and 0 bases, with 14 bases remaining between them. The CDR3 bases are TGTGCCAGCAGCTTAGCCATGGGGTCACGTGCAACTAATGAAAAACTGTTTTTT. As protein: CASSLAMGSRATNEKLFF.

This clonotype was seen a few times. The chain uses TRBV2 and TRBJ2-5; D gene ambiguous. CDR1 is SNHLY and CDR2 is FYNNEI in the germline V gene. Trimming took 7 bases from V and 5 from J, leaving 11 bases between them. The length of the CDR3 is 12 residues. CDR3 nucleotide sequence: TGTGCCAGCACAATCAGACGGGAGACCCAGTACTTC. Translated: CASTIRRETQYF.

This clonotype was detected once. The V call is TRBV29-1, the J call TRBJ2-7, with no clear D. Germline CDR1 and CDR2: SQVTM and ANQGSEA. V was pared by 4 bases and J by 2 bases, with 18 bases between. The CDR3 is 15 amino acids. In DNA form, the CDR3 reads TGCAGCGTTGTCCCTAGAGGTGATAGTCCCTACGAGCAGTACTTC. Amino acids: CSVVPRGDSPYEQYF.

V and J are TRBV9 and TRBJ2-1, with a weak D call TRBD2 (6 bases). Trimming cost V 8 bases and J 1 base, with 13 bases left between them. CDR1 is SGDLS and CDR2 is YYNGEE in the germline V gene. This CDR3 has 14 amino acids. The CDR3 region is CARENGTSYNEQFF. The CDR3 bases are TGTGCCAGAGAAAACGGGACTTCCTACAATGAGCAGTTCTTC. Drawing the rest from reference TRBV9 and TRBJ2-1, the complete variable domain is DSGVTQTPKHLITATGQRVTLRCSPRSGDLSVYWYQQSLDQGLQFLIQYYNGEERAKGNILERFSAQQFPDLHSELNLSSLELGDSALYFCARENGTSYNEQFFGPGTRLTVL.

V gene TRBV20-1 combines with J gene TRBJ2-5; D gene uncertain. The CDR3 is 13 amino acids. Trimming removed 7 bases from V and 0 bases from J, with 12 bases in between. In germline, CDR1 is DFQATT, CDR2 SNEGSKA (reference sequence). The CDR3 here is CSGIGDYQETQYF. As DNA, the CDR3 is TGCAGTGGTATCGGAGATTACCAAGAGACCCAGTACTTC.

This clonotype was picked up a small number of times. The chain combines TRBV7-2 with TRBJ2-5; D is perhaps TRBD1 (5 bases). V lost 3 bases, J lost 11 bases, and 13 bases lay in between. The CDR3 runs to 12 residues. Looked up from germline, CDR1 is SGHTA and CDR2 is FQGNSA. CDR3 loop: CASSFSGMEQYF. As DNA, the CDR3 is TGTGCCAGCAGCTTTTCAGGGATGGAGCAGTACTTC.

This clonotype was found a few times. The chain links TRBV6-2 or TRBV6-3 to TRBJ1-1; D remains ambiguous. Germline CDR1 is MNHEY and CDR2 is SVGEGT. The V end lost 0 bases, the J end lost 8 bases, and 7 bases lay between the germline ends. The CDR3 is made up of 12 amino acids. CDR3 residues: CASSYSLEEAFF. The DNA of the CDR3 is TGTGCCAGCAGTTACTCGCTGGAAGAAGCTTTCTTT.